One sample yielded the 32 T cell receptor beta chains listed below, sequenced in a study of T cell responses to AZD1222 COVID-19 vaccine (dated by TCRdb to about 2021). The library was generated by the immunoSEQ multiplex PCR assay. This immuneACCESS table, as held by TCRdb, lists in-frame sequences with V and J called but not all clones. Of the missing ones, under half trace to an unresolved V gene in checked studies; the others have no known cause. The sample table holds 95,000 to 150,000 clones, of which 87% were seen once. The ten largest clones take up 9.8% of the sample. The sample's time point, from its label and the paper: baseline before first vaccination. Material: peripheral blood, obtained on day 0 of AZD1222 vaccination. The source of these receptors is an adult in good health.

The J gene is TRBJ1-6, the V gene TRBV5-4; D not certain. The CDR3 extends over 15 amino acids. The V end lost 4 bases, the J end lost 7 bases, and 15 bases lay between the germline ends. The V gene's germline CDR1 is SGHNT and CDR2 YYREEE (reference sequence). The CDR3 loop is CASSVDGFGNSPLHF. In nucleotides, the CDR3 is TGTGCCAGCAGCGTCGACGGCTTCGGGAATTCACCCCTCCACTTT.

The V gene is TRBV28, the J gene TRBJ1-6; D is unresolved. Trimming stripped 8 bases from V and 4 bases from J, with 9 bases between. The CDR3 consists of 13 residues. Germline assignment: CDR1 MDHEN and CDR2 SYDVKM. The CDR3 nucleotides read TGTGCCAGCGGGAGCCAATATAATTCACCCCTCCACTTT. As protein: CASGSQYNSPLHF.

V usage is TRBV30 and J usage is TRBJ1-4, with D maybe TRBD1 (5 bases). CDR1 and CDR2 from the germline V gene are GTSNPN and SVGIG (reference sequence). The CDR3 is 17 residues long. V gave up 0 bases and J gave up 4 bases, with 18 bases separating them. This chain's CDR3 is CAWSVSLVGGVNEKLFF. In DNA, the CDR3 is TGTGCCTGGAGTGTCTCCCTGGTAGGAGGGGTTAATGAAAAACTGTTTTTT.

This clone occurred a few times. The gene calls are TRBV7-9 and TRBJ2-1, with TRBD2 matching 12 bases. The V gene end was trimmed by 5 bases and the J gene end by 9 bases; junction bases not matched to a gene: 17. CDR1 is SEHNR, CDR2 FQNEAQ, per germline (reference sequence). The CDR3 runs to 18 residues. Written as DNA, the CDR3 is TGTGCCAGCAGCCAGCGACTAGCGGGAGTAATCTTCGAGAGTGAGCAGTTCTTC. As protein: CASSQRLAGVIFESEQFF. Drawing the rest from reference TRBV7-9 and TRBJ2-1, the complete variable domain is DTGVSQNPRHKITKRGQNVTFRCDPISEHNRLYWYRQTLGQGPEFLTYFQNEAQLEKSRLLSDRFSAERPKGSFSTLEIQRTEQGDSAMYLCASSQRLAGVIFESEQFFGPGTRLTVL.

The chain recombines TRBV9 with TRBJ1-5, with D maybe TRBD1 (6 bases). Germline loops: CDR1 SGDLS, CDR2 YYNGEE. The CDR3 spans 15 residues. V dropped 4 bases and J dropped 6 bases, with 17 bases sitting between them. The CDR3 DNA reads as TGTGCCAGCAGCCCCCTCGGGGGCGCGGGTCAGCCCCAGCATTTT. This sequence encodes CASSPLGGAGQPQHF.

The J gene is TRBJ2-5, the V gene TRBV18; D is uncertain. V was clipped by 6 bases and J by 2 bases, with 13 bases between them. Germline-derived CDR1 and CDR2 are KGHSH and LQKENI. The CDR3 has 14 amino acids. CDR3 sequence: CASSPSTIQETQYF. The CDR3 bases are TGTGCCAGCTCGCCCTCTACAATTCAAGAGACCCAGTACTTC.

The chain couples TRBV25-1 to TRBJ1-4, with D tentatively TRBD1 (5 bases). The CDR3 has 16 amino acids. Germline V CDR1 and CDR2: MGHDK, SYGVNS. V lost 5 bases and J 3 bases, leaving 16 bases between the germline ends. The CDR3 DNA reads as TGTGCCAGCAGTCCCCTTGGGGGGTCATCTAATGAAAAACTGTTTTTT. Its translation is CASSPLGGSSNEKLFF.

The chain employs TRBV4-1 and TRBJ2-1, with 10 bases identical to TRBD2. Germline CDR1 reads MGHRA; CDR2 reads YSYEKL. V dropped 0 bases and J dropped 10; count of bases not matched to a gene: 21. CDR3 length equals 20 residues. The CDR3 sequence: CASSQDRPPASGSSLSEQFF. The DNA for the CDR3 is TGCGCCAGCAGCCAAGATAGGCCCCCGGCTAGCGGGAGTTCCTTGAGCGAGCAGTTCTTC.

The chain couples TRBV6-4 to TRBJ2-3, with 10 bases lining up with TRBD2. The CDR3 loop spans 15 amino acids. V was clipped by 6 bases and J by 6 bases; unmatched bases: 9. Germline CDR1 MRHNA, CDR2 SNTAGT. The CDR3 DNA sequence: TGTGCCAGCAGCGCAGCGGGAGGGCCTGGTGATACGCAGTATTTT. Encoded protein: CASSAAGGPGDTQYF.

V and J are TRBV2 and TRBJ2-1, with 9 bases aligning to TRBD1. This CDR3 has 14 residues. J lost 15 bases, V lost 4 bases, and 13 bases had no gene match. The germline CDR1 and CDR2 sequences are SNHLY and FYNNEI. This CDR3 is CASSGGTGYTPPFF. DNA for the CDR3: TGTGCCAGCAGTGGAGGGACAGGGTACACCCCACCGTTCTTC.

This chain uses TRBV29-1 with TRBJ1-1; D may be TRBD1 (6 bases). The CDR3 loop spans 13 amino acids. Germline assignment: CDR1 SQVTM and CDR2 ANQGSEA. The V gene lost 7 bases and the J gene lost 1 base, with 13 bases spanning the gap. The DNA of the CDR3 is TGCAGCGCCGTACAGGGAGGGAACACTGAAGCTTTCTTT. This sequence encodes CSAVQGGNTEAFF.

V is TRBV28 and J is TRBJ1-4; no clear D. CDR3 length: 13 residues. The germline V gene has CDR1 MDHEN and CDR2 SYDVKM. The V gene lost 6 bases and the J gene lost 8 bases, with 13 bases spanning the gap. CDR3 nucleotides: TGTGCCAGCAGCTCGAAAGAGGGCGAAAAACTGTTTTTT. It yields the protein CASSSKEGEKLFF.

In regard to this clone: Relative to the germline gene, one junction end is altered; a read error may explain this. The V call is TRBV28, the J call TRBJ2-7; D possibly corresponds to TRBD2 (6 bases). CDR3 length: 16 amino acids. Per the germline V gene, CDR1 is MDHEN and CDR2 is SYDVKM. Here the CDR3 DNA reads TGTGCCAGCAGCTTATACCCTCCTAGCGTGTCCTACGAGCAGTACTTC. Its translation: CASSLYPPSVSYEQYF.

This chain joins TRBV19 and TRBJ2-2, with TRBD2 as a possible D gene (7 bases). V shed 3 bases and J shed 5 bases, with 16 bases lying between them. The length of the CDR3 is 16 residues. Germline CDR1 LNHDA, CDR2 SQIVND (reference sequence). The CDR3 loop is CASSIWGGRYTGELFF. Here the CDR3 DNA reads TGTGCCAGTAGTATTTGGGGGGGCAGGTATACCGGGGAGCTGTTTTTT. The variable domain in full, with the rest retrieved from reference TRBV19 and TRBJ2-2, is DGGITQSPKYLFRKEGQNVTLSCEQNLNHDAMYWYRQDPGQGLRLIYYSQIVNDFQKGDIAEGYSVSREKKESFPLTVTSAQKNPTAFYLCASSIWGGRYTGELFFGEGSRLTVL.

As concerns this clone: Additional DNA sequences in this sample encode the identical CDR3. The chain joins TRBV19 to TRBJ1-5; D call uncertain. Trimming removed 2 bases at V and 0 bases at J, with 5 bases between. The CDR3 is 14 residues long. Per germline, CDR1 LNHDA and CDR2 SQIVND (reference sequence). The CDR3 loop is CASSIRDSNQPQHF. CDR3 in DNA: TGTGCCAGTAGTATACGGGATAGCAATCAGCCCCAGCATTTT.

The CDR3 DNA sequence: TGCGCCAGCAGCTTGGCTGGGGGCAGAGGCACCGGGGAGCTGTTTTTT. It encodes CASSLAGGRGTGELFF. The chain has TRBV5-1 and TRBJ2-2; the D gene is possibly TRBD1 (6 bases). The CDR3 is 16 residues long. The V end lost 0 bases, the J end lost 4 bases, and 13 bases lay between the germline ends. Germline values: CDR1 SGHRS, CDR2 YFSETQ.

The chain carries TRBV10-2 and TRBJ1-5; no reliable D call. Trimming cost V 3 bases and J 12 bases, with 9 bases left between them. Germline V CDR1 and CDR2: WSHSY, SAAADI. The CDR3 loop spans 11 amino acids. CDR3: CASSDSFRQHF. CDR3 in DNA: TGCGCCAGCAGTGATTCGTTTCGCCAGCATTTT.

The rearrangement links TRBV11-1 to TRBJ1-1, with 8 bases identical to TRBD1. The CDR3 covers 14 residues. The V and J ends lost 0 bases and 7 bases, in that order; junction bases with no gene match: 4. Germline V gene sequence: CDR1 SGHAT, CDR2 FQDESV (reference sequence). CDR3 in DNA: TGTGCCAGCAGCTTAGCTGGACAGGGAAGTGAAGCTTTCTTT. Encoded protein: CASSLAGQGSEAFF. The whole variable domain, filled in from reference TRBV11-1 and TRBJ1-1, reads EAEVAQSPRYKITEKSQAVAFWCDPISGHATLYWYRQILGQGPELLVQFQDESVVDDSQLPKDRFSAERLKGVDSTLKIQPAELGDSAMYLCASSLAGQGSEAFFGQGTRLTVV.

V usage is TRBV11-2 and J usage is TRBJ2-1; D call uncertain. Trimming stripped 1 base from V and 9 bases from J, with 16 bases between. The germline V gene has CDR1 SGHAT and CDR2 FQNNGV. The length of the CDR3 is 15 residues. In DNA, the CDR3 is TGTGCCAGCAGCTTAGGGCCCCCTCGACGTTCTGAGCAGTTCTTC. It yields the protein CASSLGPPRRSEQFF.

V and J are TRBV15 and TRBJ2-1, with 12 bases that match TRBD2. CDR3 size: 15 residues. Germline values: CDR1 LNHNV, CDR2 YYDKDF (reference sequence). Losses at the gene ends were 8 bases for V and 4 bases for J; bases not matched to a gene: 6. This chain's CDR3 is CATAKTSGSYNEQFF. The CDR3 DNA follows: TGTGCCACCGCTAAGACTAGCGGGAGTTACAATGAGCAGTTCTTC.

The chain is built from TRBV10-3 and TRBJ1-1; 8 bases map to TRBD1. Unmatched junction bases numbered 7, after V lost 5 bases and J lost 5 bases. This CDR3 contains 14 residues. Germline assignment: CDR1 ENHRY and CDR2 SYGVKD. For the CDR3, the DNA is TGTGCCATCAGTTCACAGGGGGTTGAAACTGAAGCTTTCTTT. Its translation: CAISSQGVETEAFF.

This chain joins TRBV3-1 (or the pseudogene TRBV3-2) and TRBJ2-7; D gene ambiguous. This CDR3 comprises 13 residues. Germline CDR1 is LGHDT and CDR2 is YNNKEL (reference sequence). V was cut by 3 bases and J by 0 bases, with 6 bases left in between. The CDR3 DNA is TGTGCCAGCAGCCATGGCCCCTCCTACGAGCAGTACTTC. Translating it yields CASSHGPSYEQYF.

The chain has TRBV19 and TRBJ2-6; TRBD2 might be the D (5 bases). The germline CDR1 and CDR2 sequences are LNHDA and SQIVND (reference sequence). The V end lost 5 bases, the J end lost 4 bases, and 18 bases lay between the germline ends. This CDR3 region has 17 residues. The CDR3 sequence is CASSPPGWRGGANVLTF. The DNA of the CDR3 is TGTGCCAGTAGTCCCCCCGGCTGGCGAGGGGGGGCCAACGTCCTGACTTTC.

The genes are TRBV19 and TRBJ2-2, with TRBD2 matching 7 bases. Germline loops: CDR1 LNHDA, CDR2 SQIVND (reference sequence). After removal of 6 bases from V and 5 bases from J, the junction contained 9 bases not matched to a gene. This CDR3 is 15 amino acids long. CDR3 nucleotides: TGTGCCAGTAGCGCTAGCACCGGGAGGACCGGGGAGCTGTTTTTT. It codes for CASSASTGRTGELFF.

V gene TRBV6-2 or TRBV6-3 combines with J gene TRBJ2-3, with 12 bases that match TRBD2. In germline, CDR1 is MNHEY, CDR2 SVGEGT. This CDR3 has 17 residues. Trimming cost V 5 bases and J 2 bases; bases outside gene matches: 8. The CDR3 coding sequence is TGTGCCAGCAGTACTAGACTAGCGGGAGACCCCACAGATACGCAGTATTTT. Translated: CASSTRLAGDPTDTQYF.

V usage is TRBV3-1 (or the pseudogene TRBV3-2) and J usage is TRBJ2-7, with D unclear. The CDR3 sequence is 13 residues long. Looked up from germline, CDR1 is LGHDT and CDR2 is YNNKEL (reference sequence). V lost 2 bases and J lost 2, with 7 bases in between. The CDR3 loop reads CASSQNQAYEQYF. In nucleotides, the CDR3 is TGTGCCAGCAGCCAAAACCAGGCCTACGAGCAGTACTTC.

V is TRBV29-1 and J is TRBJ2-7; weak D call: TRBD2 (6 bases). V was clipped by 7 bases and J by 5 bases, with 18 bases between them. The CDR3 extends over 13 amino acids. Germline lookup yields CDR1 SQVTM and CDR2 ANQGSEA. The CDR3 DNA sequence: TGCAGCGCCGGGACCTCGGGGGTCCACGAGCAGTACTTC. Translating gives CSAGTSGVHEQYF.

The chain carries TRBV6-5 and TRBJ2-2; 10 nucleotides align to TRBD1. The CDR3 length is 15 residues. Germline V gives CDR1 MNHEY, CDR2 SVGAGI. Trimming removed 6 bases from V and 4 bases from J; junction bases left unmatched: 5. CDR3 coding DNA: TGTGCCAGCAGCCGCGACAGGGGGCCCACCGGGGAGCTGTTTTTT. It encodes CASSRDRGPTGELFF.

The V call is TRBV11-3, the J call TRBJ1-3; no clear D gene. Germline V gene data show CDR1 as SGHNT and CDR2 as YENEEA. The length of the CDR3 is 12 residues. The ends were cut back, 5 bases at V and 7 bases at J, with 9 bases in the middle. The CDR3 DNA sequence: TGTGCCAGCAGCGAGGGAACTAACACCATATATTTT. This gives the protein CASSEGTNTIYF.

The V gene is TRBV14, the J gene TRBJ2-7; a possible D gene is TRBD1 (6 bases). The length of the CDR3 is 14 residues. Per the germline V gene, CDR1 is SGHDN and CDR2 is FVKESK. V lost 1 base, J lost 1 base, and 8 bases lay in between. The CDR3 sequence: CASSQVRGSYEQYF. The CDR3, as DNA: TGTGCCAGCAGCCAAGTTAGGGGGTCCTACGAGCAGTACTTC.

The CDR3 DNA is TGCGCCAGCAGCACAGGGTTGATTTATACTGAAGCTTTCTTT. Amino acid sequence: CASSTGLIYTEAFF. The rearrangement links TRBV5-1 to TRBJ1-1, with TRBD1 as a possible D gene (6 bases). V was pared by 4 bases and J by 5 bases, with 15 bases between. This CDR3 spans 14 amino acids. Germline CDR1 is SGHRS and CDR2 is YFSETQ.

This rearrangement joins TRBV27 to TRBJ1-1; TRBD1 matches at 10 bases. J was trimmed by 12 bases and V by 4 bases; bases with no gene match: 5. The V gene's germline CDR1 is MNHEY and CDR2 SMNVEV (reference sequence). The length of the CDR3 is 12 residues. The CDR3 spells CASSSGTGVTFF. The DNA of the CDR3 is TGTGCCAGCAGTTCCGGGACAGGGGTGACTTTCTTT.